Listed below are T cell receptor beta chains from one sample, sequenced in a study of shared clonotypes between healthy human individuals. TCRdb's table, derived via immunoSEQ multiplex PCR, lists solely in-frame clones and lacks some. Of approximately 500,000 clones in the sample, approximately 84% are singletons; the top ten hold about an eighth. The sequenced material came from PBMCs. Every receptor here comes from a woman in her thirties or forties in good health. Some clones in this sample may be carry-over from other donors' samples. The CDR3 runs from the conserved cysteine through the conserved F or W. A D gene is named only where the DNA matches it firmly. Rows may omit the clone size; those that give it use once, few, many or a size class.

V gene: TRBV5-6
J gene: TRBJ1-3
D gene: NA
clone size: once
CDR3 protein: CASSLVSPGNTIYF
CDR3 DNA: TGTGCCAGCAGCTTGGTATCCCCCGGAAACACCATATATTTT

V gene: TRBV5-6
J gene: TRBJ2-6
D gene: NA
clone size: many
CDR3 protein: CASSLAGGAPSGANVLTF
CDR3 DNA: TGTGCCAGCAGCTTGGCGGGGGGCGCACCCTCTGGGGCCAACGTCCTGACTTTC

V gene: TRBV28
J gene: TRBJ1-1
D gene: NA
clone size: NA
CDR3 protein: CASSPQTEPEAFF
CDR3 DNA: TGTGCCAGCAGTCCACAGACAGAGCCTGAAGCTTTCTTT

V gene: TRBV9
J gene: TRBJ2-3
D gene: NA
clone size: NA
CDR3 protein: CASSPRPSTKGTDTQYF
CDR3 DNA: TGTGCCAGCAGCCCTCGTCCTAGCACCAAAGGCACAGATACGCAGTATTTT

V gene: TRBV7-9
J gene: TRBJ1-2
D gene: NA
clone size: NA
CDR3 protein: CASSLGVRDGYTF
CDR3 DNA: TGTGCCAGCAGCTTAGGGGTCAGGGATGGCTACACCTTC

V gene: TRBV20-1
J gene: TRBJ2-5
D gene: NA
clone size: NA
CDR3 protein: CSARRETQYF
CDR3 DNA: TGCAGTGCTAGAAGGGAGACCCAGTACTTC

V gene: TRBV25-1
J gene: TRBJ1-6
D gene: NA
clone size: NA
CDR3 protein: CASGERVVHF
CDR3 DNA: TGTGCCAGCGGGGAGCGGGTCGTCCACTTT

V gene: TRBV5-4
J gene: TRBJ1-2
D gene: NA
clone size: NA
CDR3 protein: CASSRLDLLSNYGYTF
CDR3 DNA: TGTGCCAGCAGCCGCCTGGACCTCTTATCTAACTATGGCTACACCTTC

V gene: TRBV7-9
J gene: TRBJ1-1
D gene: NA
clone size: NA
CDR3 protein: CASSFDMNTEAFF
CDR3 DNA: TGTGCCAGCAGCTTCGATATGAACACTGAAGCTTTCTTT

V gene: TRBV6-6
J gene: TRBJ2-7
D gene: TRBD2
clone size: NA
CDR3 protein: CASSYEPAGAEQYF
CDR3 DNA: TGTGCCAGCAGTTATGAGCCAGCGGGAGCCGAGCAGTACTTC

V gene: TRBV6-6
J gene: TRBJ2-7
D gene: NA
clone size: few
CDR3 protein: CASSGQLGTYEQYF
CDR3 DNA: TGTGCCAGCAGCGGACAGTTAGGAACCTACGAGCAGTACTTC

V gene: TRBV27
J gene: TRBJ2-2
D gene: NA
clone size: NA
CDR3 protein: CASSPWGRLNTGELFF
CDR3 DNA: TGTGCCAGCAGTCCTTGGGGACGGTTGAACACCGGGGAGCTGTTTTTT

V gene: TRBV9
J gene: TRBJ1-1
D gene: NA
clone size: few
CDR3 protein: CASSVGGRNTEAFF
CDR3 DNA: TGTGCCAGCAGCGTAGGGGGACGGAACACTGAAGCTTTCTTT

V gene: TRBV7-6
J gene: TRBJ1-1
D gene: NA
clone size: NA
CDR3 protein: CASSLAIRDGEAFF
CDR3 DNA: TGTGCCAGCAGCTTAGCGATCAGGGACGGTGAAGCTTTCTTT